A selection of T cell receptor beta chains follows, all from one sample in a study of tumor-infiltrating lymphocytes in localized non-small cell lung cancer. Method: immunoSEQ multiplex PCR; TCRdb's copy keeps in-frame clones and lacks some. The sample includes around 12,000 clones, 70% to 90% of them seen just once. Sequenced material: uninvolved lung tissue not adjacent to the tumor. Every receptor here comes from a human donor with non-small cell lung cancer. CDR3s include the opening cysteine and the closing phenylalanine or tryptophan. Fields, in order: clone size, J gene, V gene, CDR3 protein. Not every row has a clone size; where given, it reads once, few, many or a size class.

>-|TRBJ1-1|TRBV6-1
CASRDSLQMNTEAFF
>-|TRBJ1-6|TRBV18
CASSPDRVGASPLHF
>-|TRBJ2-7|TRBV5-4
CASSLELAREQYF
>-|TRBJ1-1|TRBV2
CASSESGAGTEAFF
>-|TRBJ2-2|TRBV5-1
CASSSAQYTGELFF
>-|TRBJ2-2|TRBV2
CASSEGAGELFF
>-|TRBJ2-3|TRBV28
CAIQDRAVGTDTQYF
>-|TRBJ2-1|TRBV10-3
CAISESPAGGQRDEQFF
>-|TRBJ2-3|TRBV29-1
CSVFRTSGRDTQYF
>-|TRBJ2-3|TRBV12-5
CASGSGTGTDTQYF
>-|TRBJ2-1|TRBV6-6
CASMGGLAYNEQFF
>once|TRBJ1-4|TRBV5-4
CASRSGQTSNEKLFF
>-|TRBJ2-7|TRBV6-6
CASIHSGDYEQYF
>-|TRBJ2-2|TRBV27
CASSYGVENTGELFF
>-|TRBJ2-1|TRBV7-9
CASSPRTVRGNEQFF
>-|TRBJ2-5|TRBV11-2
CASSPALGGETQYF
>-|TRBJ1-5|TRBV10-2
CASSEFLGSSNQPQHF
>-|TRBJ1-2|TRBV2
CASSEEEWVGYTF
>-|TRBJ2-1|TRBV5-1
CASSLGGTTFNEQFF
>-|TRBJ2-1|TRBV7-9
CASSDPWGDEQFF
>-|TRBJ2-3|TRBV20-1
CSARDTGTQYF
>-|TRBJ2-2|TRBV9
CASSVRQGESGELFF
>-|TRBJ2-1|TRBV30
CAWRITGLALYNEQFF
>few|TRBJ1-1|TRBV18
CASSPSPGQVVGAFF
>-|TRBJ2-3|TRBV4-2
CASSQDLGGGTDTQYF
>-|TRBJ2-4|TRBV7-9
CASTSWGEAGLAKNIQYF
>few|TRBJ2-5|TRBV2
CASSENYDGRETQYF
>-|TRBJ2-4|TRBV28
CASSPGQGGPKNIQYF
>-|TRBJ1-1|TRBV5-1
CASSINRGQNTEAFF